This section outlines one T cell receptor (beta chain) sequence together with its context. No antigen is known for it. Germline V gene lookup returns CDR1 SEHNR and CDR2 FQNEAQ (reference sequence). CDR3 length: 15 amino acids. V was clipped by 3 bases and J by 8 bases; unmatched bases: 10. The data belong to a study of beta chain features in type 1 diabetes. The study reverse transcribed the entire isolated RNA, so it sequenced expressed TCRB transcripts. Measured with immunoSEQ multiplex PCR; TCRdb has only the in-frame clones, and not every one. Of 52,000 or so clones listed, 50% to 55% are singletons. Findings and limits, study-wide: Patients and controls would share equally any PCR tilt toward shorter templates. In all four CD4+ subsets, TCRB CDR3 length was significantly, moderately reduced in type 1 diabetes.

Central memory, naive, regulatory and stem cell-like memory CD4+ cells were sorted by CD45RO/CCR7/CD25/CD127/CD95/CD27. This receptor was obtained from a woman aged 40 to 50 with type 1 diabetes. The sequencing input was Tregs from blood. The chain joins TRBV7-9 to TRBJ2-1, with 7 bases matching TRBD2. The CDR3 DNA sequence: TGTGCCAGCAGCTTTGTCACGGGGGGAAGGGATGAGCAGTTCTTC. This sequence encodes CASSFVTGGRDEQFF.